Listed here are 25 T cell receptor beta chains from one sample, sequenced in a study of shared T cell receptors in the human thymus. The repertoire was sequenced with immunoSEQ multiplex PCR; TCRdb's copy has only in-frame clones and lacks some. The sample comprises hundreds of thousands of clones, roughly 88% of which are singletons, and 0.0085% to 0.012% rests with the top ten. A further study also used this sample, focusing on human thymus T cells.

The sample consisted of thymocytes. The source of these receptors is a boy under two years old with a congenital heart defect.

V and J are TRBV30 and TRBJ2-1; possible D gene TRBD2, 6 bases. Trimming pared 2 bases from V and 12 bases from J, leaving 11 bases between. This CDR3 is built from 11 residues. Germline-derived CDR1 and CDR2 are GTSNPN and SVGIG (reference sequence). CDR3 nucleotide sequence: TGTGCCTGGAGTAAGACGGGAGTGCAGTTCTTC. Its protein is CAWSKTGVQFF. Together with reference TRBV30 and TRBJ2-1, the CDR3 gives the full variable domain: SQTIHQWPATLVQPVGSPLSLECTVEGTSNPNLYWYRQAAGRGLQLLFYSVGIGQISSEVPQNLSASRPQDRQFILSSKKLLLSDSGFYLCAWSKTGVQFFGPGTRLTVL.

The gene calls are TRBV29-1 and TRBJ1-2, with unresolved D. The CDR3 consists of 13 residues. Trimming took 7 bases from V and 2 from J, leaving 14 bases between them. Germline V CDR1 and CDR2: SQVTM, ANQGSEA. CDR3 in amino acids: CSAAGIGNYGYTF. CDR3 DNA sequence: TGCAGCGCCGCGGGTATAGGGAACTATGGCTACACCTTC.

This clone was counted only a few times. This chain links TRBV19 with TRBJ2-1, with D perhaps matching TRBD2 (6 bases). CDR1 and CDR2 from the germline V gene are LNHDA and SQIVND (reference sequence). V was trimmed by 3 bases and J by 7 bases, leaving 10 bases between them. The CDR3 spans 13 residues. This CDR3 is CASSIGGTNEQFF. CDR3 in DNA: TGTGCCAGTAGTATTGGGGGGACGAATGAGCAGTTCTTC.

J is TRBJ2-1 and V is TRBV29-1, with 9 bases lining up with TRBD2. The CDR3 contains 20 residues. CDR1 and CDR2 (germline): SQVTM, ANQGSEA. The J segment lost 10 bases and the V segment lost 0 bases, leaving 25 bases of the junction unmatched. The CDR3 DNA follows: TGCAGCGTTGAAGATTTATCTTTAATGGTGGTAGGACTAGCGCGTAGCGAGCAGTTCTTC. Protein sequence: CSVEDLSLMVVGLARSEQFF.

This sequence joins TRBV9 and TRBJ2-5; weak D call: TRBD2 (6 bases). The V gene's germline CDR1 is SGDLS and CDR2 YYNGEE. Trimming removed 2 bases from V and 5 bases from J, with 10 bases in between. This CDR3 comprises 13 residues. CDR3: CASSVRAGETQYF. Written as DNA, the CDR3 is TGTGCCAGCAGCGTTAGGGCGGGGGAGACCCAGTACTTC.

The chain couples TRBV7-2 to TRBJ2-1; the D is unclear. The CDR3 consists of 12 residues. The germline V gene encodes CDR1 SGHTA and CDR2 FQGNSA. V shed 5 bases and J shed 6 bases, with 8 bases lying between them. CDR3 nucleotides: TGTGCCAGCAGCGACCCGGGCAATGAGCAGTTCTTC. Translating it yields CASSDPGNEQFF.

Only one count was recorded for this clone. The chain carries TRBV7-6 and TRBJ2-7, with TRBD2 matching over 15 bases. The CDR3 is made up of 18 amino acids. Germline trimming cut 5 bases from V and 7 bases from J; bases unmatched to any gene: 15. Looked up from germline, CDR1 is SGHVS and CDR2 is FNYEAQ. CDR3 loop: CASSQRRTSGRGGREQYF. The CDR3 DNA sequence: TGTGCCAGCAGCCAACGGCGGACTAGCGGGAGGGGGGGGAGGGAGCAGTACTTC.

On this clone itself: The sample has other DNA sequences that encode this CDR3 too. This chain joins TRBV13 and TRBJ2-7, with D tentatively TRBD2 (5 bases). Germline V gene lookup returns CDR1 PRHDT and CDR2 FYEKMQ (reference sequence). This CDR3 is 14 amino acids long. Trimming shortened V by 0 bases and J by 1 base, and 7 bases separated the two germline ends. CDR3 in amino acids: CASSLGGGSYEQYF. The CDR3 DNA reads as TGTGCCAGCAGCTTAGGGGGCGGGTCCTACGAGCAGTACTTC.

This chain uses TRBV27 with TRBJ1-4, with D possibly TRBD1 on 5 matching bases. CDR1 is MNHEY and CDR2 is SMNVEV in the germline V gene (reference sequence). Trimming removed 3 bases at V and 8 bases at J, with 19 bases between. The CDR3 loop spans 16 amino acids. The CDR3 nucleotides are TGTGCCAGCAGTTTTAGGGGTGGGGGGGGGAAGGAAAAACTGTTTTTT. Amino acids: CASSFRGGGGKEKLFF.

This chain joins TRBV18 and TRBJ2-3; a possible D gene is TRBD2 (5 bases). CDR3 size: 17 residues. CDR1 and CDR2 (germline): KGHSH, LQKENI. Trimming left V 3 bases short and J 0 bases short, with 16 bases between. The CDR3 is CASSPPAGASSTDTQYF. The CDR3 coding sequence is TGTGCCAGCTCACCCCCGGCGGGTGCTAGTAGCACAGATACGCAGTATTTT.

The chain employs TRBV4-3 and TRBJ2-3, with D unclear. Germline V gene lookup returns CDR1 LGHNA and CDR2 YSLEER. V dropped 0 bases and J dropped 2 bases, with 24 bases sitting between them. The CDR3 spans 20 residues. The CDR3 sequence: CASSQDPPPLDTFNTDTQYF. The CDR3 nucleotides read TGCGCCAGCAGCCAAGATCCCCCCCCGCTTGACACGTTCAACACAGATACGCAGTATTTT.

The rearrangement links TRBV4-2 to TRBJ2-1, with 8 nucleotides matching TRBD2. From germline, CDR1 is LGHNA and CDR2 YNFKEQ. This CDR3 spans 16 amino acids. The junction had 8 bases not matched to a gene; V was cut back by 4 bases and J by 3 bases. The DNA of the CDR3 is TGTGCCAGCAGCCCGGGGCGGGAGGCGGTCTACAATGAGCAGTTCTTC. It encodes CASSPGREAVYNEQFF.

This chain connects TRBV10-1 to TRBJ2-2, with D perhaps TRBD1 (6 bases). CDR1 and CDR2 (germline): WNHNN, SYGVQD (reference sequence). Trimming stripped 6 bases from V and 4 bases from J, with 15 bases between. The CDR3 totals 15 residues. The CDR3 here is CASRAGESGTGELFF. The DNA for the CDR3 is TGCGCCAGCAGAGCAGGGGAGAGCGGCACCGGGGAGCTGTTTTTT.

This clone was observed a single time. In nucleotides, the CDR3 is TGCAGCGTCGCGGGTTTGAGTGGTGAGCAGTTCTTC. This codes for CSVAGLSGEQFF. V and J are TRBV29-1 and TRBJ2-1, with D possibly matching TRBD2 (5 bases). The germline gives CDR1 SQVTM, CDR2 ANQGSEA. Trimming removed 6 bases from V and 9 bases from J, with 15 bases in between. The CDR3 has 12 residues.

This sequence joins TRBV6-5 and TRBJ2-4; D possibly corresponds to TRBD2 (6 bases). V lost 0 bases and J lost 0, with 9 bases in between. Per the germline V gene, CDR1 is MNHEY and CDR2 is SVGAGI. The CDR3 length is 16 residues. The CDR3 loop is CASSYSRGLAKNIQYF. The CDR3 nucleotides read TGTGCCAGCAGTTACTCGCGGGGACTAGCCAAAAACATTCAGTACTTC.

DNA of the CDR3: TGTGCCAGCTCACCCGACAGACTTTTGATGAACACTGAAGCTTTCTTT. Its translation is CASSPDRLLMNTEAFF. The genes are TRBV18 and TRBJ1-1; D might be TRBD1 (5 bases). The ends were cut back, 3 bases at V and 0 bases at J, with 14 bases in the middle. Germline V gives CDR1 KGHSH, CDR2 LQKENI. The CDR3 sequence is 16 residues long.

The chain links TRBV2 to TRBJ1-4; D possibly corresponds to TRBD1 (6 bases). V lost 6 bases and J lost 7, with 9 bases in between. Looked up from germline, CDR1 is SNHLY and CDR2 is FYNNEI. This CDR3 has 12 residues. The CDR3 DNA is TGTGCCAGCAGGGGGGGGGCTGAAAAACTGTTTTTT. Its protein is CASRGGAEKLFF.

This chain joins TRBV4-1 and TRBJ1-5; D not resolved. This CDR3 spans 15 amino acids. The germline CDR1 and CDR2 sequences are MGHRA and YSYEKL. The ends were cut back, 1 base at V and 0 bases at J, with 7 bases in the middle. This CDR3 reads CASSQGRNSNQPQHF. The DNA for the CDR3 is TGCGCCAGCAGCCAAGGCAGAAATAGCAATCAGCCCCAGCATTTT.

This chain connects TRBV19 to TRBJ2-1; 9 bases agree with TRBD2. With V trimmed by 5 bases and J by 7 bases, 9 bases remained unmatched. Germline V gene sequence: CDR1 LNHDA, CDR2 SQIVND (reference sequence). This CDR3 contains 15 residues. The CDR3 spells CASSRLAGRPNEQFF. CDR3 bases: TGTGCCAGTAGTCGTCTAGCGGGAAGACCTAATGAGCAGTTCTTC. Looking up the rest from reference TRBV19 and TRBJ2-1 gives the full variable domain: DGGITQSPKYLFRKEGQNVTLSCEQNLNHDAMYWYRQDPGQGLRLIYYSQIVNDFQKGDIAEGYSVSREKKESFPLTVTSAQKNPTAFYLCASSRLAGRPNEQFFGPGTRLTVL.

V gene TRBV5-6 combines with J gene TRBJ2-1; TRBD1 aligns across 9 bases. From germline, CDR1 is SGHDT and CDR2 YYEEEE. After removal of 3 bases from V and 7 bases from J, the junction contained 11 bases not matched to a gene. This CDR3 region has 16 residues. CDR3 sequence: CASSWTGTGMGNEQFF. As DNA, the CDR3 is TGTGCCAGCAGCTGGACCGGGACAGGGATGGGGAATGAGCAGTTCTTC.

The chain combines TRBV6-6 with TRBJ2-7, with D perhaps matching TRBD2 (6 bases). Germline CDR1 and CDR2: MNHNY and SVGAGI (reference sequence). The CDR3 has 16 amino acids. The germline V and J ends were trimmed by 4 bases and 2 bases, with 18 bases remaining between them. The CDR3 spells CASSLPPGTAAYEQYF. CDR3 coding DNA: TGTGCCAGCAGTTTGCCACCCGGGACTGCAGCCTACGAGCAGTACTTC.

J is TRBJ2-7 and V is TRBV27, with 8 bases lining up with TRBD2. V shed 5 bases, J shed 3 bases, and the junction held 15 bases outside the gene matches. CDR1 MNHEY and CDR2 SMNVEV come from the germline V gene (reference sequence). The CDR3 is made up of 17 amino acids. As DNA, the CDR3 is TGTGCCAGCAGTCCATCTACACCTAGCGGGTCCATCTACGAGCAGTACTTC. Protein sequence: CASSPSTPSGSIYEQYF.

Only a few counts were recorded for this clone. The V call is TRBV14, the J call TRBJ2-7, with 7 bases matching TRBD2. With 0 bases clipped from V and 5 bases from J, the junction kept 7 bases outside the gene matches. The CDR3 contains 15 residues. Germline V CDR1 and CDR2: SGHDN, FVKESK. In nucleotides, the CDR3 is TGTGCCAGCAGCCAAGATCGGGGCGGGAGCGACGAGCAGTACTTC. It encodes CASSQDRGGSDEQYF.

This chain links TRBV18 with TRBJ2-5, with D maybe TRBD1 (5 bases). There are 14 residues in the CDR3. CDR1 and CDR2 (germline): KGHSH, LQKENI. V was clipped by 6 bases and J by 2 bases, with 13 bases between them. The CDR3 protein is CASSLGQKQETQYF. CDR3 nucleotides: TGTGCCAGCTCTCTCGGACAAAAACAAGAGACCCAGTACTTC.

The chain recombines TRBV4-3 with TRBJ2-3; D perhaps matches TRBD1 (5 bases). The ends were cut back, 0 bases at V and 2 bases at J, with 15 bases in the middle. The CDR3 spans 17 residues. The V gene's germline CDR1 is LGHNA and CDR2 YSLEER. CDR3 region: CASSQESGRLFTDTQYF. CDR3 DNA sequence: TGCGCCAGCAGCCAAGAATCAGGGCGCCTTTTCACAGATACGCAGTATTTT.